This TCR beta chain comes out of a study of brain metastases from non-small cell lung cancer. Study conclusions and caveats: T-cell clones appeared expanded in around 61% of brain metastases relative to matched primary tumors.

Germline lookup yields CDR1 SGHNT and CDR2 YYREEE (reference sequence). This CDR3 has 14 residues. V shed 4 bases and J 8 bases; nucleotides not matched to a gene: 10. Details on this clone: Its specificity is unknown.

Produced via immunoSEQ multiplex PCR; TCRdb's table is partial and in-frame only. The sample yields around 1,800 clones, about 91% seen once. The chain joins TRBV5-4 to TRBJ1-2; 8 nucleotides match TRBD1. Sample: primary lung tumor tissue. This clonotype was sampled from a donor over 35 with non-small cell lung cancer. The CDR3: CASSPDRERGGYTF. CDR3 DNA sequence: TGTGCCAGCAGCCCGGACAGGGAAAGAGGCGGCTACACCTTC.